This TCR beta chain is from a study of shared clonotypes between healthy human individuals. Whole-study context: Researchers assigned three CD4 naive, three CD4 memory, two CD8 naive and one CD8 memory plate to each donor. Study-wide results and caveats: Donors were few, which limited the genetic and exposure-history diversity represented. Larger richness was generally estimated for naive than memory subsets.

On this clone: The target antigen is unknown.

The data were produced by immunoSEQ multiplex PCR, yet TCRdb's version contains in-frame clones alone and is incomplete. The sample has about 2.3 million clones; around 90% are singletons. The source material was naive CD4+ T cells from PBMCs. Subset given: CD45RA+ positively selected. This clonotype was sampled from a man aged 18-30 years in good health. Some clones in this sample may be carry-over from other donors' samples.

CDR3 sequence reads: CASSSTTRDSKVEQYF. For the CDR3, the DNA is TGTGCCAGCAGTTCAACCACACGGGACTCAAAGGTCGAGCAGTACTTC. This chain joins TRBV28 and TRBJ2-7, with D possibly matching TRBD2 (6 bases). Germline V gene data show CDR1 as MDHEN and CDR2 as SYDVKM. The V and J ends lost 4 bases and 6 bases respectively, with 22 bases between them. CDR3 length: 16 amino acids.